This TCR beta chain was identified during a study of cytotoxic CD8 clonotypes in ibrutinib-treated CLL. Study findings and constraints: Clonality, elevated at ibrutinib response, dropped back toward baseline at progression. At the start, clonality exceeded age-matched healthy donors and followed circulating CD8+ T-cell counts.

Libraries of TCR beta were made from 1.5 to 2.5 micrograms of genomic DNA that came from cryopreserved PBMCs. Germline V gene data show CDR1 as MDHEN and CDR2 as SYDVKM. This CDR3 is built from 13 residues. The V end lost 9 bases, the J end lost 1 base, and 12 bases lay between the germline ends. To note about this clone: The antigen is undetermined.

Depth targeted 1 in 200,000 to 1 in 1 million T cells, averaging approximately 9.9x coverage per clonotype. The data were produced by immunoSEQ multiplex PCR, yet TCRdb's version contains in-frame clones alone and is incomplete. This sample has under 150,000 clones, with approximately 90% found just once. The material sequenced was PBMCs, taken after 12 months of ibrutinib treatment. This TCR derives from a human donor with chronic lymphocytic leukemia. This chain connects TRBV28 to TRBJ1-1, with a possible D match to TRBD1 (5 bases). CDR3 sequence reads: CASSRGRNTEAFF. The DNA for the CDR3 is TGTGCCAGTAGTAGGGGACGGAACACTGAAGCTTTCTTT.